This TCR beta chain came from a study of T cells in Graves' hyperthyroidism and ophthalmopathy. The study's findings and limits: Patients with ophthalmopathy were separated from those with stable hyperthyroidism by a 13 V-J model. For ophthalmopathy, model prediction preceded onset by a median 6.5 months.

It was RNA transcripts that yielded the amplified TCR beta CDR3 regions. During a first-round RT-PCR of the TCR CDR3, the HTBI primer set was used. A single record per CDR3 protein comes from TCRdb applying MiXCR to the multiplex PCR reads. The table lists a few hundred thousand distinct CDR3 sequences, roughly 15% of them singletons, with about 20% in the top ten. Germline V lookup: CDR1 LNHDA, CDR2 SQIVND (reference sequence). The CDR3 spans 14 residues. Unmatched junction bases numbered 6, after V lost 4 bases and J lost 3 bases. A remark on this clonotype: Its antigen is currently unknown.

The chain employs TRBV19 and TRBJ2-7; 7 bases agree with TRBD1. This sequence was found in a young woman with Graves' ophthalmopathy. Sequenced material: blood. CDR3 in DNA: TGTGCCAGTAGTACCCCCGGGACAGTCTACGAGCAGTACTTC. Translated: CASSTPGTVYEQYF.